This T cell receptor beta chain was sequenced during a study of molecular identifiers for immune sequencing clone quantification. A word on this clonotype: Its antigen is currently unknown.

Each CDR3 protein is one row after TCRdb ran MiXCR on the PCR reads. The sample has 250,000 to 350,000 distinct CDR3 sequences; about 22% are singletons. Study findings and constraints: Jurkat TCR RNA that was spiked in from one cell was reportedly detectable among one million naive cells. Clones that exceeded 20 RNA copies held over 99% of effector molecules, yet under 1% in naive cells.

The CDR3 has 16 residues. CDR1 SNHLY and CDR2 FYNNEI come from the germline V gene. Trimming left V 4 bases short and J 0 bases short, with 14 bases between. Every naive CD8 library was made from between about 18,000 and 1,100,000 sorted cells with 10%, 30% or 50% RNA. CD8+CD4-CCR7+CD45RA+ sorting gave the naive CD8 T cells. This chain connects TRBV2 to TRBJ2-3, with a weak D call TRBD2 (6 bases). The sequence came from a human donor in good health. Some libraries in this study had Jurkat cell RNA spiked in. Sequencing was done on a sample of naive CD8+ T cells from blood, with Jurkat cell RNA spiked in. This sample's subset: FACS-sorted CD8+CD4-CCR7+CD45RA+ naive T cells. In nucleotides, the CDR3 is TGTGCCAGCAGTGGAAGTAGCGGACCTAGCACAGATACGCAGTATTTT. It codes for CASSGSSGPSTDTQYF.